This T cell receptor (beta chain) appears in the sequencing data of a study of blood T cell repertoires in COVID-19. For the study at large: Samples taken during acute and convalescent COVID-19 were collected in the United States, Italy and Spain. T cells, B-cell-depleted T cells, or PBMCs supplied cDNA or gDNA.

The V gene end was trimmed by 2 bases and the J gene end by 4 bases; junction bases not matched to a gene: 9. This CDR3 spans 17 amino acids. Germline V gene data show CDR1 as SGDLS and CDR2 as YYNGEE. As originally analysed: Reference gene primer amplification yielded estimated nucleated cell counts. Method: immunoSEQ multiplex PCR; TCRdb's copy keeps in-frame clones and lacks some. V and J calls and clone size are those listed in that table; D and trimming were worked out from the DNA. The sample consists of some 460,000 clones, around nine tenths of them appearing once. The receptor's source is a woman aged 25 to 45 with acute or convalescent COVID-19. Input material: peripheral blood. This sequence joins TRBV9 and TRBJ2-3, with 11 nucleotides matching TRBD1. Written as DNA, the CDR3 is TGTGCCAGCAGCGTCGGGACAGGGGGAAGTTTGGCAGATACGCAGTATTTT. It specifies CASSVGTGGSLADTQYF.